This T cell receptor (beta chain) was identified during a study of cytomegalovirus exposure and HLA in healthy donors. General study results and limits: A subsequent analysis found that TCR clusters from the first cohort also tended to co-occur in the approximately 110 validation repertoires, with approximately 95% of cluster scores above 0. Some TCR beta chains (164 of them) were listed as cytomegalovirus-associated.

With regard to this clone: What it binds is not known.

The donors were members of the validation cohort comprising over a hundred subjects, separate from the approximately 630-subject first cohort. Libraries were prepared by immunoSEQ multiplex PCR; TCRdb keeps only in-frame clonotypes and omits some of them. This sample has about 360,000 clones, with 86% found just once. The sample was PBMCs. The clonotype comes from a woman between 18 and 29 years old in good health and CMV-seronegative.

For the CDR3, the DNA is TGTGCCAGCAGTCTAGGACACACAGATACGCAGTATTTT. As protein: CASSLGHTDTQYF. The V call is TRBV25-1, the J call TRBJ2-3; TRBD1 is a possible D gene (5 bases). The CDR3 runs 13 residues. Germline CDR1 and CDR2: MGHDK and SYGVNS. V was pared by 5 bases and J by 2 bases, with 8 bases between.